This T cell receptor beta chain was sequenced during a study of T cell responses to AZD1222 COVID-19 vaccine. Study results and caveats: Reportedly, nearly half the spike-specific TCRs target unmutated variant regions. Most donors were white British and more were female, and clonal diversity was possibly underestimated. The study sampled repertoires only after the peak T cell response.

There are 16 residues in the CDR3. The ends were cut back, 0 bases at V and 7 bases at J, with 19 bases in the middle. Germline loops: CDR1 MNHEY, CDR2 SVGEGT. Produced via immunoSEQ multiplex PCR; TCRdb's table is partial and in-frame only. This table holds some 110,000 clones, 75% to 90% found once. With regard to this clone: As yet, its antigen is unknown.

Second doses at about 4 or about 12 weeks were pooled. The chain joins TRBV6-2 or TRBV6-3 to TRBJ2-7, with D possibly TRBD2 on 6 matching bases. This sample comprised peripheral blood, obtained 28 days after the second AZD1222 dose. The receptor was derived from an adult who received the AZD1222 COVID-19 vaccine. The CDR3 sequence: CASSYSMQGGVREQYF. The DNA of the CDR3 is TGTGCCAGCAGTTACTCGATGCAGGGAGGTGTGAGGGAGCAGTACTTC.